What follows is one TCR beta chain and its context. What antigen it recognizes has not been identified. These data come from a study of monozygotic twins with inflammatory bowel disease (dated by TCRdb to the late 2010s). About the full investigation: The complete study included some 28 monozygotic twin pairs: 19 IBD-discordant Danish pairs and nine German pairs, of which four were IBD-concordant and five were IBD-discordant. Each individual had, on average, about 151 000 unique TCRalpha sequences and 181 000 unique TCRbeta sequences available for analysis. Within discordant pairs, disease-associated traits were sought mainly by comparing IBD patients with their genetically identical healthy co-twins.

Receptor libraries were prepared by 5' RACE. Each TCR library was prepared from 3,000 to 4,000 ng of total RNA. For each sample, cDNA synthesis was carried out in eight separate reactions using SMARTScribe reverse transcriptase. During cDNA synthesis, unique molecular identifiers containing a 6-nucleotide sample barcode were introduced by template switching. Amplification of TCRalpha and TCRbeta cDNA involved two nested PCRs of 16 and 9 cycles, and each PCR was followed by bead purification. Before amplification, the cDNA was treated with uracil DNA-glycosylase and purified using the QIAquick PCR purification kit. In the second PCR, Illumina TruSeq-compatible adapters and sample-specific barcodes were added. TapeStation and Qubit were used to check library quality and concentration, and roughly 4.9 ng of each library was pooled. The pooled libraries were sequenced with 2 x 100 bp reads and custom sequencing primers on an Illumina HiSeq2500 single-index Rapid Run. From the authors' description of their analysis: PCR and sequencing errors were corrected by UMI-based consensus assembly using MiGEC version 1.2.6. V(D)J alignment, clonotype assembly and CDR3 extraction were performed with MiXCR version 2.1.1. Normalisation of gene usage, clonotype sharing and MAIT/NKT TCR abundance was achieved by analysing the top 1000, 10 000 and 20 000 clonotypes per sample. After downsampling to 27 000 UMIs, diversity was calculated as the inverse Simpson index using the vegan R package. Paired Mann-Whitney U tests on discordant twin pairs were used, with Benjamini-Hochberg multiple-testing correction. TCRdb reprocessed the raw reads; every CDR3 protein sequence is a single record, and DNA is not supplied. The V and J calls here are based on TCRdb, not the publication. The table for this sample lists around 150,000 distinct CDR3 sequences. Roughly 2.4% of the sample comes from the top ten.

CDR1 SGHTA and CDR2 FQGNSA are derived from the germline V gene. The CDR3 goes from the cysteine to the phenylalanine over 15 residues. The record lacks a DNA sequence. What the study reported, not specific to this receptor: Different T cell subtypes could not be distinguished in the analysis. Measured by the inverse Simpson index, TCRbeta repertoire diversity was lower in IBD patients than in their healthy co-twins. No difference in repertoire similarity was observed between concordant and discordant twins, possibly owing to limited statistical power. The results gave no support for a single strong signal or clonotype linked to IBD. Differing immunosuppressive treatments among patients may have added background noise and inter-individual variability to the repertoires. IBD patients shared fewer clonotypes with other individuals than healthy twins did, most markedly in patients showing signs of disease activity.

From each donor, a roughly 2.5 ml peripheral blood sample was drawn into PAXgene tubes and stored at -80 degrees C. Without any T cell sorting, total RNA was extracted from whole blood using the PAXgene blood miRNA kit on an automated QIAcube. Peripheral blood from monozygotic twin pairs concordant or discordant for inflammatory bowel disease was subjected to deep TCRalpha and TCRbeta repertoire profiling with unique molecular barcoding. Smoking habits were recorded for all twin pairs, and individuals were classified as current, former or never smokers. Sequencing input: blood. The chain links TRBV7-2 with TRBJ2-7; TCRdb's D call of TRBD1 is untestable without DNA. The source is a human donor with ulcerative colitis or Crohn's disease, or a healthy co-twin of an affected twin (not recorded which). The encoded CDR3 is CASSLEGDRGSEQYF.